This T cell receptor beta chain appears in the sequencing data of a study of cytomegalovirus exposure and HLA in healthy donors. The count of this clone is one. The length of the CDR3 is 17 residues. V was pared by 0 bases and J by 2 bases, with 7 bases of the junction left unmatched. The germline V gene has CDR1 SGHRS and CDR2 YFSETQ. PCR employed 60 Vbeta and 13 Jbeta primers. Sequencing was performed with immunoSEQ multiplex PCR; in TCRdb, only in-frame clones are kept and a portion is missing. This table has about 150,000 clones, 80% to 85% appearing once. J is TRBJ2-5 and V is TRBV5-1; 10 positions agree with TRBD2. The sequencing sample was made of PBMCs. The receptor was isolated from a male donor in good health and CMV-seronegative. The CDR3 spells CASSLVVLAGVQETQYF. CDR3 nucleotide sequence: TGCGCCAGCAGCTTGGTGGTTCTAGCGGGAGTTCAAGAGACCCAGTACTTC. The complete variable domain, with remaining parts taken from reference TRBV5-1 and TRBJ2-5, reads KAGVTQTPRYLIKTRGQQVTLSCSPISGHRSVSWYQQTPGQGLQFLFEYFSETQRNKGNFPGRFSGRQFSNSRSEMNVSTLELGDSALYLCASSLVVLAGVQETQYFGPGTRLLVL.